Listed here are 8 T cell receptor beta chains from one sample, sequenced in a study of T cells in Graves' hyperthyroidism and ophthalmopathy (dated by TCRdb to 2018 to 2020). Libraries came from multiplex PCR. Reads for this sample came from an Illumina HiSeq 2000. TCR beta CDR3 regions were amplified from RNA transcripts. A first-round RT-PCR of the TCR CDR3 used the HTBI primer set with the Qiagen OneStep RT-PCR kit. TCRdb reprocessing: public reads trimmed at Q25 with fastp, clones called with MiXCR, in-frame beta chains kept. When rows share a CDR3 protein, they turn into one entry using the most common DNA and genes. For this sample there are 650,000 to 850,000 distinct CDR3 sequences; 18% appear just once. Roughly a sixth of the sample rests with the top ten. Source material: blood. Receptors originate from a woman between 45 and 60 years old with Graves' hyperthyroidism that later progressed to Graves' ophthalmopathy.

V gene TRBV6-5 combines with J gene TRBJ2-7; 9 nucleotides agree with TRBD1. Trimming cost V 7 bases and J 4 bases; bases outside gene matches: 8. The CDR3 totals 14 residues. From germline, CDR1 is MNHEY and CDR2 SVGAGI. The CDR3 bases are TGTGCCAGCAAACATACAGGGGGCGAATACGAGCAGTACTTC. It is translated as CASKHTGGEYEQYF.

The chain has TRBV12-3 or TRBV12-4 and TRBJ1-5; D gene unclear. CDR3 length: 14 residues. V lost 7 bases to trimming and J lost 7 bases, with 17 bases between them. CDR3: CASTHEGYGQPQHF. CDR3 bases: TGTGCCAGCACCCACGAAGGGTATGGGCAGCCCCAGCATTTT.

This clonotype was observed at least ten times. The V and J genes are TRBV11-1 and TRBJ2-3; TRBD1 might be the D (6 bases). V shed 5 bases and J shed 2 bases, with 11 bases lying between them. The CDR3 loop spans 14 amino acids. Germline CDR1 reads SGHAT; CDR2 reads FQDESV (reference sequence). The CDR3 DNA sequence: TGTGCCAGCAGCCGCCGACAGGACACAGATACGCAGTATTTT. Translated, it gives CASSRRQDTDTQYF.

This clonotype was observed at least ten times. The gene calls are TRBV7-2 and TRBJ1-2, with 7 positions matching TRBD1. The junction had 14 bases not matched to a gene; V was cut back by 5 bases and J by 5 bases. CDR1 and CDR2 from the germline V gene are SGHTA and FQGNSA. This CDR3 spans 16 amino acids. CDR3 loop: CASSAPSNRGGYGYTF. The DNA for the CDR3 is TGTGCCAGCAGCGCTCCGTCAAACAGGGGCGGTTATGGCTACACCTTC.

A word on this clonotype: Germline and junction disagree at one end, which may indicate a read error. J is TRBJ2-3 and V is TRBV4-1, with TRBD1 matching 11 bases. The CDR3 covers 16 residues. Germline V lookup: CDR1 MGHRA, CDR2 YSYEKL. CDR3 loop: CASSLLWDRGKDTQYF. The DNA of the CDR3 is TGTGCCAGCAGCTTGCTTTGGGACAGGGGGAAAGATACGCAGTATTTT.

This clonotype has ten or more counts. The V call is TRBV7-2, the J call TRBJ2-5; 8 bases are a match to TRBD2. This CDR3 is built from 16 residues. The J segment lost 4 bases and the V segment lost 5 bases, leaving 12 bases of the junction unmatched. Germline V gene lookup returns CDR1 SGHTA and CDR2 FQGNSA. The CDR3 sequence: CASSPAVLAVGETQYF. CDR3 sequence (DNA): TGTGCCAGCAGCCCCGCGGTACTAGCGGTGGGAGAGACCCAGTACTTC. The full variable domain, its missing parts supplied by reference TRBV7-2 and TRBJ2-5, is GAGVSQSPSNKVTEKGKDVELRCDPISGHTALYWYRQSLGQGLEFLIYFQGNSAPDKSGLPSDRFSAERTGGSVSTLTIQRTQQEDSAVYLCASSPAVLAVGETQYFGPGTRLLVL.

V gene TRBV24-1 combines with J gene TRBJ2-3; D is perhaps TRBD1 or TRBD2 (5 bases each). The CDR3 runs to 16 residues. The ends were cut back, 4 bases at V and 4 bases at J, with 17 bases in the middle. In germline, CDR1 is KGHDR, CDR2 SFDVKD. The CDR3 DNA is TGTGCCACCAGTGACCCCGGGACGCCTACCCCAGATACGCAGTATTTT. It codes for CATSDPGTPTPDTQYF.

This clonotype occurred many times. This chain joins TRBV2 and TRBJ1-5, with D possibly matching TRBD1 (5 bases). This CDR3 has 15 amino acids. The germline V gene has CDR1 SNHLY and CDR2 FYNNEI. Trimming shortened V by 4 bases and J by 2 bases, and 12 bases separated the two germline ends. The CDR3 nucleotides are TGTGCCAGCAGTGCTCGAGGGGTAGGCAATCAGCCCCAGCATTTT. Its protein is CASSARGVGNQPQHF.